This T cell receptor beta chain comes out of a study of CD8+CD57+ T cells in acquired aplastic anemia. Study background: Sorted CD4+ plus CD8+ cells gave DNA averaging roughly 3 ug.

All patients picked for sequencing had shown, by flow cytometry, an expansion of CD8+CD57+ cells. The count of this clonotype is one. Germline V gene data show CDR1 as SGHTA and CDR2 as FQGTGA. V lost 5 bases, J lost 7 bases, and 18 bases lay in between. This CDR3 is 15 amino acids long. Template material for TCR beta VDJ and CDR3 profiling consisted of genomic DNA. MiXCR, run by TCRdb on the reads, gives a single entry per CDR3 protein. The profile shows fewer than 200,000 distinct CDR3 sequences, around 75% of them singletons. The chain links TRBV7-3 to TRBJ2-1; tentatively, D is TRBD2 (5 bases). This clonotype originated in a human donor with aplastic anemia. The sequenced sample consisted of sorted CD4+, CD8+, or CD8+CD57+ T cells (not recorded which) from PBMCs. CDR3 residues: CASSQASGRWNEQFF. Written as DNA, the CDR3 is TGTGCCAGCAGCCAGGCGAGCGGCCGGTGGAATGAGCAGTTCTTC.